The clone carrying this T cell receptor beta chain was observed a single time. This sample was included in a study of CD8+CD57+ T cells in acquired aplastic anemia. Germline lookup yields CDR1 SQVTM and CDR2 ANQGSEA. This CDR3 has 14 residues. V was trimmed by 4 bases and J by 4 bases, leaving 13 bases between them. Genomic DNA templated the TCR beta VDJ and CDR3 profiling. Each CDR3 protein is one row after TCRdb ran MiXCR on the reads. The sample holds around 230,000 distinct CDR3 sequences; 60% to 65% are singletons and the top ten take approximately 30%. The sequence derives from a human donor in good health. V gene TRBV29-1 combines with J gene TRBJ2-2; weak D call: TRBD2 (6 bases). The sequencing input was sorted CD4+, CD8+, or CD8+CD57+ T cells (not recorded which) from PBMCs. The CDR3 sequence: CSVGRDGGTGELFF. CDR3 DNA: TGCAGCGTTGGTCGGGACGGGGGCACCGGGGAGCTGTTTTTT.